This TCR beta chain stems from a study of T cell repertoires in cytomegalovirus infection. This clonotype was seen more than once but under ten times. The germline V gene has CDR1 SQVTM and CDR2 ANQGSEA. The CDR3 covers 12 residues. The V and J ends lost 7 bases and 2 bases respectively, with 11 bases between them. A single record per CDR3 protein comes from TCRdb applying MiXCR to the reads. The profile shows 250,000 to 300,000 distinct CDR3 sequences, 25% of them singletons. The chain has TRBV29-1 and TRBJ2-5; the D gene could be TRBD1 or TRBD2 (7 bases each). This TCR was recovered from a human donor in good health (CMV status not recorded). Some clones in this sample may be carry-over from other donors' samples. The material sequenced was PBMCs. The CDR3 DNA is TGCAGCGCAGGGGGAGGGCAAGAGACCCAGTACTTC. This gives the protein CSAGGGQETQYF.